A selection of T cell receptor beta chains follows, all from one sample in a study of CD8+CD57+ T cells in acquired aplastic anemia. TCRdb passed the reads through MiXCR, listing each CDR3 protein once. The profile shows about 190,000 distinct CDR3 sequences, 48% of them singletons. Sequences were obtained from sorted CD4+, CD8+, or CD8+CD57+ T cells (not recorded which) from PBMCs. The source is a human donor with aplastic anemia. Each CDR3 is given with its conserved first and last residue. A D gene is named only where the DNA matches it firmly. For some rows the clone size is stated as once, few or many, or as a class when expanded; others skip it.

cdr3_nt cdr3_aa v_call clone_size j_call d_call
TGTGCCAGCAGCTTAGGTAGTTCCGGTAATTCACCCCTCCACTTT CASSLGSSGNSPLHF TRBV7-9 NA TRBJ1-6 NA
TGTGCCAGCGCTGACAGGTACTATGGCTACACCTTC CASADRYYGYTF TRBV9 NA TRBJ1-2 NA
TGTGCCAGCAGCTTGGGGATCCAGTCCGAGCAGTACTTC CASSLGIQSEQYF TRBV7-8 many TRBJ2-7 NA
TGTGCCAGCAGACAGGGGAGACCCTACAATGAGCAGTTCTTC CASRQGRPYNEQFF TRBV27 NA TRBJ2-1 TRBD1
TGTGCCATCATGGCGGGAGGGAGGAGTGAGCAGTTCTTC CAIMAGGRSEQFF TRBV10-3 many TRBJ2-1 TRBD2
TGTGCCAGCAGTTACTCGGGGACAGTTATGAACACTGAAGCTTTCTTT CASSYSGTVMNTEAFF TRBV6-2/TRBV6-3 few TRBJ1-1 TRBD1
TGCAGTGCTAGAAACAGGGGAAGCACAGATACGCAGTATTTT CSARNRGSTDTQYF TRBV20-1 many TRBJ2-3 TRBD1
TGTGCCAGCAGCTTATACAGGGGCTACGAGCAGTACTTC CASSLYRGYEQYF TRBV7-3 NA TRBJ2-7 TRBD1
TGCAGCGTAGTACTAGCGGGGAGCTCCTACAATGAGCAGTTCTTC CSVVLAGSSYNEQFF TRBV29-1 NA TRBJ2-1 TRBD2
TGTGCCAGCAGCTTAGGGGGCAGGGCTGTGGCTGAAGCTTTCTTT CASSLGGRAVAEAFF TRBV7-9 many TRBJ1-1 NA
TGTGCCAGCAGTCCCCAGGGACTAGCGAGCTCCTACGAGCAGTACTTC CASSPQGLASSYEQYF TRBV6-1 many TRBJ2-7 TRBD2
TGTGCCAGCTTTATTCAGCAACGGGGAAATTCACCCCTCCACTTT CASFIQQRGNSPLHF TRBV2 NA TRBJ1-6 NA
TGTGCCAGCAGCTTACGGGGGTTCAGGGACGCGGGGGAGACCCAGTACTTC CASSLRGFRDAGETQYF TRBV7-8 NA TRBJ2-5 NA
TGTGCCAGCAGCTCTGGTCGGGGTCTAGGGGCTTTCTTT CASSSGRGLGAFF TRBV11-3 NA TRBJ1-1 NA
TGTGCCAGCAGCTTAGGTTGGGGAACCGGGGAGCTGTTTTTT CASSLGWGTGELFF TRBV11-2 few TRBJ2-2 NA
TGTGCCAGTACTCAGGGGGTCGGCACAGATACGCAGTATTTT CASTQGVGTDTQYF TRBV19 many TRBJ2-3 TRBD1
TGTGCCAGCAGTTATACAGGGGTGGGGAGGAGCACCTTC CASSYTGVGRSTF TRBV11-2 NA TRBJ1-2 TRBD1
TGTGCCAGCAGTTTGAGTTTGGAGCAGTACTTC CASSLSLEQYF TRBV7-9 NA TRBJ2-7 NA
TGTGCCAGCACCTTTAAGATTTACGAGCAGTACTTC CASTFKIYEQYF TRBV2 many TRBJ2-7 NA
TGTGCCAGCAGTGGATATGAAAAACTGTTTTTT CASSGYEKLFF TRBV2 NA TRBJ1-4 NA
TGTGCCAGCAGCTTCACTCTGGGGCGGGAACGTCCCGGGGAGCTGTTTTTT CASSFTLGRERPGELFF TRBV11-2 NA TRBJ2-2 NA
TGTGCCAGCAGTTATCGAGGGACAGAGTATGGCTACACCTTC CASSYRGTEYGYTF TRBV7-9 NA TRBJ1-2 TRBD1